Sequencing of this T cell receptor (beta chain) was carried out in a study of molecular identifiers for immune sequencing clone quantification. General study findings and limits: With a barcode shared among identical TCR molecules, highly expanded clone sizes could be underestimated.

CDR1 and CDR2 (germline): PRHDT, FYEKMQ (reference sequence). Losses at the gene ends were 2 bases for V and 0 bases for J; bases not matched to a gene: 5. The CDR3 totals 18 residues. MiXCR, run by TCRdb on the PCR reads, gives a single entry per CDR3 protein. The sample includes 460,000 or so distinct CDR3 sequences, over 20% of them seen just once. This clonotype appeared a few times. Its antigen is as yet unknown. Each library that profiled naive CD8 cells came from around 20,000 to 1,000,000 sorted cells with 10%, 30% or 50% RNA. Naive CD8 T cells were picked out by sorting for CD8+CD4-CCR7+CD45RA+.

Sequencing used naive CD8+ T cells from blood, with Jurkat cell RNA spiked in. Subset described: FACS-sorted CD8+CD4-CCR7+CD45RA+ naive T cells. The rearrangement joins TRBV13 to TRBJ2-7; 15 bases fit TRBD2. The receptor's source is a human donor in good health. Some libraries in this study had Jurkat cell RNA spiked in. The CDR3 here is CASSLQGLAGGNSYEQYF. CDR3 sequence (DNA): TGTGCCAGCAGCTTACAGGGACTAGCGGGAGGTAACTCCTACGAGCAGTACTTC. The whole variable domain, remainder taken from reference TRBV13 and TRBJ2-7, is AAGVIQSPRHLIKEKRETATLKCYPIPRHDTVYWYQQGPGQDPQFLISFYEKMQSDKGSIPDRFSAQQFSDYHSELNMSSLELGDSALYFCASSLQGLAGGNSYEQYFGPGTRLTVT.